This T cell receptor (beta chain) was obtained from a study of blood T cell repertoires in COVID-19. The overall study: Specimens from acute and convalescent COVID-19 originated in the United States, Italy and Spain. PBMCs, B-cell-depleted T cells, or T cells provided the cDNA or gDNA that made up the material.

The method was immunoSEQ multiplex PCR; TCRdb's version includes in-frame clones alone and lacks a portion of them. The top ten clones hold 9.5% to 13% of a sample with 79,000 or so clones, approximately 85% of them seen once. V was cut by 2 bases and J by 4 bases, with 20 bases left in between. CDR1 is KGHSH, CDR2 LQKENI, per germline. This CDR3 is 17 amino acids long. The material sequenced was peripheral blood. V usage is TRBV18 and J usage is TRBJ1-2, with a possible D match to TRBD1 (5 bases). The receptor was isolated from a man aged 55 to 70 with COVID-19, enrolled during active disease. CDR3 coding DNA: TGTGCCAGCTCACCAGGATCAGACAGCTACAAATTCTATGGCTACACCTTC. The encoded protein is CASSPGSDSYKFYGYTF.